This TCR beta chain was recovered during a study of identical twins. CDR3 length: 16 residues. The trim removed 1 base at V and 3 bases at J, leaving 2 bases unmatched. Germline CDR1 reads SGHTA; CDR2 reads FQGNSA. TCRdb reprocessed the 5' RACE reads with MiXCR, giving one entry per CDR3 protein. The table has around 500,000 distinct CDR3 sequences, 11% to 15% seen once. Only a few counts were recorded for this clonotype. The sample was also reused in another study, on yellow fever vaccine responses in identical twins.

The source material was CD4+ T cells sorted from blood. The clonotype was recovered from a woman between 18 and 29 years old in good health. The gene calls are TRBV7-2 and TRBJ2-2; TRBD2 aligns across 10 bases. Written as DNA, the CDR3 is TGTGCCAGCAGCTTAGTAAGCGGGAGGGACACCGGGGAGCTGTTTTTT. This translates into CASSLVSGRDTGELFF.